This is a list of T cell receptor beta chains from one sample in a study of cytomegalovirus exposure and HLA in healthy donors. The data were produced by immunoSEQ multiplex PCR, yet TCRdb's version contains in-frame clones alone and is incomplete. The sample lists approximately 180,000 clones; over 65% were seen once. The sequencing sample was made of PBMCs. These receptors were taken from a woman under 40 in good health and CMV-seronegative. CDR3s include the opening cysteine and the closing phenylalanine or tryptophan. The D gene is left open where the match is weak. A clone size is listed for some rows: how often the clone was seen (once, few, many), or a class if it is expanded.

clone size: NA; J gene: TRBJ2-1; D gene: TRBD2; V gene: TRBV7-2; CDR3 DNA: TGTGCCAGCAGCTTAGTTAGCGGGAGGCCGGCCAATGAGCAGTTCTTC; CDR3 protein: CASSLVSGRPANEQFF
clone size: NA; J gene: TRBJ1-2; D gene: TRBD1; V gene: TRBV28; CDR3 DNA: TGTGCCAGCAGGTTAACCGGGACAGGATCTAACTATGGCTACACCTTC; CDR3 protein: CASRLTGTGSNYGYTF
clone size: NA; J gene: TRBJ1-1; D gene: NA; V gene: TRBV10-3; CDR3 DNA: TGTGCCACCAATCCAGGGGTTGACACTGAAGCTTTCTTT; CDR3 protein: CATNPGVDTEAFF
clone size: many; J gene: TRBJ2-1; D gene: NA; V gene: TRBV27; CDR3 DNA: TGTGCCAGCAGCCATAGCAGCTCCTACAATGAGCAGTTCTTC; CDR3 protein: CASSHSSSYNEQFF
clone size: NA; J gene: TRBJ2-7; D gene: NA; V gene: TRBV6-5; CDR3 DNA: TGTGCCAGCAGTTACTCGGCGTTCCCCCCACAGAACGAGCAGTACTTC; CDR3 protein: CASSYSAFPPQNEQYF
clone size: NA; J gene: TRBJ2-5; D gene: NA; V gene: TRBV18; CDR3 DNA: TGTGCCAGCTCACCATATCCGACAATAGAGACCCAGTACTTC; CDR3 protein: CASSPYPTIETQYF
clone size: NA; J gene: TRBJ1-1; D gene: NA; V gene: TRBV19; CDR3 DNA: TGTGCCAGTAGTATAGGAGCGGGGTTGACTGAAGCTTTCTTT; CDR3 protein: CASSIGAGLTEAFF
clone size: NA; J gene: TRBJ2-3; D gene: TRBD2; V gene: TRBV6-6; CDR3 DNA: TGTGCCAGCAGTTTCCCGGGAGGGGTGACAGATACGCAGTATTTT; CDR3 protein: CASSFPGGVTDTQYF
clone size: NA; J gene: TRBJ2-5; D gene: TRBD1; V gene: TRBV7-9; CDR3 DNA: TGTTCCAGCAGTTCAGACCGGGACAGGGGAGAGACCCAGTACTTC; CDR3 protein: CSSSSDRDRGETQYF
clone size: NA; J gene: TRBJ1-3; D gene: NA; V gene: TRBV7-2; CDR3 DNA: TGTGCCAGCAGCTTAAGGCAGGTCATCGGAAACACCATATATTTT; CDR3 protein: CASSLRQVIGNTIYF
clone size: NA; J gene: TRBJ1-1; D gene: NA; V gene: TRBV10-3; CDR3 DNA: TGTGCCATCAGTGGCGGCAGCCTGAACACTGAAGCTTTCTTT; CDR3 protein: CAISGGSLNTEAFF
clone size: NA; J gene: TRBJ2-7; D gene: NA; V gene: TRBV4-1; CDR3 DNA: TGCGCCAGCAGCCAAGAGCCCCGACACACCTACGAGCAGTACTTC; CDR3 protein: CASSQEPRHTYEQYF
clone size: NA; J gene: TRBJ2-7; D gene: NA; V gene: TRBV6-6; CDR3 DNA: TGTGCCAGCAGTTTCGCCAATCCGGGACTGATCTACGAGCAGTACTTC; CDR3 protein: CASSFANPGLIYEQYF
clone size: once; J gene: TRBJ2-7; D gene: NA; V gene: TRBV5-1; CDR3 DNA: TGCGCCAGCAGCAACGCGCGCAACGAGCAGTACTTC; CDR3 protein: CASSNARNEQYF
clone size: NA; J gene: TRBJ2-7; D gene: NA; V gene: TRBV11-1; CDR3 DNA: TGTGCCAGCAGCTTAGGTAGCGGAGGTATCTACGAGCAGTACTTC; CDR3 protein: CASSLGSGGIYEQYF
clone size: NA; J gene: TRBJ2-5; D gene: NA; V gene: TRBV27; CDR3 DNA: TGTGCCAGCAGTTTATTATATGGGGGAGGCGAGACCCAGTACTTC; CDR3 protein: CASSLLYGGGETQYF
clone size: NA; J gene: TRBJ2-7; D gene: TRBD1; V gene: TRBV4-1; CDR3 DNA: TGCGCCAGCAGCCGAGGGACAGGCGAGTCCTACGAGCAGTACTTC; CDR3 protein: CASSRGTGESYEQYF
clone size: NA; J gene: TRBJ1-1; D gene: TRBD1; V gene: TRBV4-1; CDR3 DNA: TGCGCCAGCAGCCAATTGGGACAGGGGAAAACTGAAGCTTTCTTT; CDR3 protein: CASSQLGQGKTEAFF
clone size: NA; J gene: TRBJ2-7; D gene: TRBD1; V gene: TRBV27; CDR3 DNA: TGTGCCAGCAGTTCACCTCCCGGGACAGGTTCCTACGAGCAGTACTTC; CDR3 protein: CASSSPPGTGSYEQYF
clone size: NA; J gene: TRBJ2-2; D gene: TRBD2; V gene: TRBV14; CDR3 DNA: TGTGCCAGCAGCCAAGAATCTCTAGCGGGATACCGAATGAACACCGGGGAGCTGTTTTTT; CDR3 protein: CASSQESLAGYRMNTGELFF
clone size: NA; J gene: TRBJ2-1; D gene: TRBD2; V gene: TRBV7-6; CDR3 DNA: TGTGCCAGCAGCTTAGCGGGCGGACTAGAAGGAAATGAGCAGTTCTTC; CDR3 protein: CASSLAGGLEGNEQFF
clone size: NA; J gene: TRBJ1-2; D gene: TRBD1; V gene: TRBV27; CDR3 DNA: TGTGCCAGCAGTTTAGATAAGGCAGGGGGCGTCTATGGCTACACCTTC; CDR3 protein: CASSLDKAGGVYGYTF
clone size: NA; J gene: TRBJ2-7; D gene: TRBD2; V gene: TRBV2; CDR3 DNA: TGTGCCAGCTCGCCGGGGGTAGCGGGAGGATACGAGCAGTACTTC; CDR3 protein: CASSPGVAGGYEQYF
clone size: few; J gene: TRBJ2-1; D gene: NA; V gene: TRBV7-3; CDR3 DNA: TGTGCCAGCAGCTTAAAAGCCCGCCAAGGCAGCGATGAGCAGTTCTTC; CDR3 protein: CASSLKARQGSDEQFF